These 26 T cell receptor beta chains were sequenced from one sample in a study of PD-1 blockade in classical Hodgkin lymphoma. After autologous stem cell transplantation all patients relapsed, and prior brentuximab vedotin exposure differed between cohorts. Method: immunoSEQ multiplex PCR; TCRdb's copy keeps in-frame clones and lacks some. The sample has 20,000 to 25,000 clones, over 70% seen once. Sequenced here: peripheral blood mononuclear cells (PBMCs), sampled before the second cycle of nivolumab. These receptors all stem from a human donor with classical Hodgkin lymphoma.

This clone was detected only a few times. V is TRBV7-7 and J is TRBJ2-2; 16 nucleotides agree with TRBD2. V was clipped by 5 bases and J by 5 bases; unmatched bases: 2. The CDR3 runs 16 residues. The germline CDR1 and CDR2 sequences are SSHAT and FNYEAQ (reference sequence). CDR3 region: CASSPGLAGGTGELFF. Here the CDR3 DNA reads TGTGCCAGCAGCCCGGGACTAGCGGGAGGGACCGGGGAGCTGTTTTTT.

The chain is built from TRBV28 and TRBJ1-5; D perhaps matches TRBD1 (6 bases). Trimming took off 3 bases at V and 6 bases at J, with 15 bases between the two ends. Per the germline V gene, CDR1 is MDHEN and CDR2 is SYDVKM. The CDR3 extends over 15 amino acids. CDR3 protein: CASSFFLSGAQPQHF. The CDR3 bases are TGTGCCAGCAGTTTTTTTCTATCGGGGGCTCAGCCCCAGCATTTT.

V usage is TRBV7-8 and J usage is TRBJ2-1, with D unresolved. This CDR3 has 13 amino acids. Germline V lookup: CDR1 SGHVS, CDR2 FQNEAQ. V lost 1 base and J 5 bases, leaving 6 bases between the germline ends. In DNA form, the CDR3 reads TGTGCCAGCAGCTTAGATAGCCACAATGAGCAGTTCTTC. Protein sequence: CASSLDSHNEQFF. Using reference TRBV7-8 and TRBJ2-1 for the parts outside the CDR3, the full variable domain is GAGVSQSPRYKVAKRGQDVALRCDPISGHVSLFWYQQALGQGPEFLTYFQNEAQLDKSGLPSDRFFAERPEGSVSTLKIQRTQQEDSAVYLCASSLDSHNEQFFGPGTRLTVL.

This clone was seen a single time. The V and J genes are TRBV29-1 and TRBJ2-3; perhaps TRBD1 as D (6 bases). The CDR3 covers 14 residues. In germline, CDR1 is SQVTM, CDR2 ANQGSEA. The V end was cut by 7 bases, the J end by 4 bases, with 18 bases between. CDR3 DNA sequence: TGCAGCGGCGTCGACAGGCCTGTCTCAGATACGCAGTATTTT. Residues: CSGVDRPVSDTQYF.

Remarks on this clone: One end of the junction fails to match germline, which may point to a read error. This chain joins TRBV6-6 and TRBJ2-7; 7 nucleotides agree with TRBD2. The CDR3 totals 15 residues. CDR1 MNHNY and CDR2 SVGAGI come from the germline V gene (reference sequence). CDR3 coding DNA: TGTGCCAGCAGTTACTCGCGGGGGATCTCCAACGAGCAGTACTTC. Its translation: CASSYSRGISNEQYF.

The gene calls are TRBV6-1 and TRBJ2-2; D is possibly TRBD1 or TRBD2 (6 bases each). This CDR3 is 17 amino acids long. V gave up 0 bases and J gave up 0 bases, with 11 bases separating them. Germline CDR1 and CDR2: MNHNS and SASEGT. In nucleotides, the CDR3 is TGTGCCAGCAGTGAAGCGTACGGGGGCGCGAACACCGGGGAGCTGTTTTTT. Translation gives CASSEAYGGANTGELFF.

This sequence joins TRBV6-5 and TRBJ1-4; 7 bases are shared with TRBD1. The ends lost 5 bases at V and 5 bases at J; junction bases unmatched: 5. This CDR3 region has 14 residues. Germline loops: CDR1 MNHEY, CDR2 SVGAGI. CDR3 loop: CASSAGTANEKLFF. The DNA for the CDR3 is TGTGCCAGCAGTGCCGGGACAGCAAATGAAAAACTGTTTTTT.

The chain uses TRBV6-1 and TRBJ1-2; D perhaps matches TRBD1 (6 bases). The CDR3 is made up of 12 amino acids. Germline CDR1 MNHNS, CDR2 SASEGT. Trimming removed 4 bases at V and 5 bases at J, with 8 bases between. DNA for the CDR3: TGTGCCAGCAGTGGGACAGCTTATGGCTACACCTTC. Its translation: CASSGTAYGYTF.

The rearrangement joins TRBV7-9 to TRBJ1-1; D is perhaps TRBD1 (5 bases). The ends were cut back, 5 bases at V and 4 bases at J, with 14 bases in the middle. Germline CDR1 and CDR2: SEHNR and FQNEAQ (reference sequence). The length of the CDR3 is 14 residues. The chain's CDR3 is CASSKIRASTEAFF. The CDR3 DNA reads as TGTGCCAGCAGCAAGATCAGGGCGAGCACTGAAGCTTTCTTT.

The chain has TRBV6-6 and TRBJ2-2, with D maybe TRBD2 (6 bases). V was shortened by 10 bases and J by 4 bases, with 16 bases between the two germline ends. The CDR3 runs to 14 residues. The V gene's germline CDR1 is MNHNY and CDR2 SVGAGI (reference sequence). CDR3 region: CATLQSGRTGELFF. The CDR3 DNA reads TGTGCCACCTTACAAAGCGGGCGCACCGGGGAGCTGTTTTTT.

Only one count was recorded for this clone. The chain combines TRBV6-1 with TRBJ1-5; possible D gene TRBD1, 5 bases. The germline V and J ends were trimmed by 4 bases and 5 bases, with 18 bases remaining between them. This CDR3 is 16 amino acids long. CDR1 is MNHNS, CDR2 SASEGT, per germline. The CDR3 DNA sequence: TGTGCCAGCAGTGCACTATCGGGACCTCTTCATCAGCCCCAGCATTTT. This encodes CASSALSGPLHQPQHF.

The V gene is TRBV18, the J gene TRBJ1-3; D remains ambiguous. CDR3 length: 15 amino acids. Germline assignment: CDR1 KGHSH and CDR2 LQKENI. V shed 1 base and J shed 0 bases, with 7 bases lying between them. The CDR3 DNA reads TGTGCCAGCTCACCACAGTGGGGCTCTGGAAACACCATATATTTT. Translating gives CASSPQWGSGNTIYF. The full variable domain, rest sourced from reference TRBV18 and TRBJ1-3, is NAGVMQNPRHLVRRRGQEARLRCSPMKGHSHVYWYRQLPEEGLKFMVYLQKENIIDESGMPKERFSAEFPKEGPSILRIQQVVRGDSAAYFCASSPQWGSGNTIYFGEGSWLTVV.

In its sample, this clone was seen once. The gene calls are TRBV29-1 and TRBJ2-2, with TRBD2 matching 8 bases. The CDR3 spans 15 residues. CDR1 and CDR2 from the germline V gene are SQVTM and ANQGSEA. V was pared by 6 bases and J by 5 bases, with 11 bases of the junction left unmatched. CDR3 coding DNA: TGCAGCGTCGGAGTAATCGGGAGGGCAACCGGGGAGCTGTTTTTT. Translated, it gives CSVGVIGRATGELFF.

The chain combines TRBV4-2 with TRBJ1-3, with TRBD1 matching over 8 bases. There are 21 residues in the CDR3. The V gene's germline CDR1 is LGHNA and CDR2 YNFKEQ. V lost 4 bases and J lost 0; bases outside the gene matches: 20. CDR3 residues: CASSPDLGQGLIIHSGNTIYF. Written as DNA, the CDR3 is TGTGCCAGCAGCCCCGATCTTGGACAGGGATTAATCATACACTCTGGAAACACCATATATTTT.

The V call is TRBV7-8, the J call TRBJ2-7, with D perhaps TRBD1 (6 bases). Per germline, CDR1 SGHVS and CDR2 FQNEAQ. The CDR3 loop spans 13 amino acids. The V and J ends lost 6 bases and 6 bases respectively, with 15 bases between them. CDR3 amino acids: CASRTGQLSEQYF. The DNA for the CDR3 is TGTGCCAGCAGAACAGGGCAACTTAGCGAGCAGTACTTC.

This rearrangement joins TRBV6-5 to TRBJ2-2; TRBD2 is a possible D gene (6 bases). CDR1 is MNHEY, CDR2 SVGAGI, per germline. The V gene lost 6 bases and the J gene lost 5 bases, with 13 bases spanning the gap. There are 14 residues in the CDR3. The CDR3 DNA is TGTGCCAGCAGCTGGTGGAGGGGTACCGGGGAGCTGTTTTTT. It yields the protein CASSWWRGTGELFF.

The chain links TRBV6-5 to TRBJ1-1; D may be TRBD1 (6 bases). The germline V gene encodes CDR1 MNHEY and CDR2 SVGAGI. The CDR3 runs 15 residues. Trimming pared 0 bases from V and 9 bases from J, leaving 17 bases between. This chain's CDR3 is CASSYSRGEISKAFF. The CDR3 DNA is TGTGCCAGCAGTTACTCTAGGGGGGAAATTAGTAAAGCTTTCTTT.

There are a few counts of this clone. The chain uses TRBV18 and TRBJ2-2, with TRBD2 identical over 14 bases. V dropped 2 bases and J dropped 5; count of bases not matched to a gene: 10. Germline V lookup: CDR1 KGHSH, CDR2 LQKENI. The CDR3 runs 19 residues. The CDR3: CASSPSRGLAGVGTGELFF. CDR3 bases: TGTGCCAGCTCACCAAGCCGGGGACTAGCGGGAGTCGGTACCGGGGAGCTGTTTTTT.

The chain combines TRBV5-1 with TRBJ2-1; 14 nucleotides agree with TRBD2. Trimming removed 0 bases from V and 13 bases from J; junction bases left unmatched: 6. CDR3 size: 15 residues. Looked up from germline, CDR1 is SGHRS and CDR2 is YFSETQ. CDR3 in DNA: TGCGCCAGCAGCTTGGCCGGACTAGCGGGAGGATTACAGTTCTTC. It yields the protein CASSLAGLAGGLQFF. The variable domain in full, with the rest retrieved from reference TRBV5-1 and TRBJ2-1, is KAGVTQTPRYLIKTRGQQVTLSCSPISGHRSVSWYQQTPGQGLQFLFEYFSETQRNKGNFPGRFSGRQFSNSRSEMNVSTLELGDSALYLCASSLAGLAGGLQFFGPGTRLTVL.

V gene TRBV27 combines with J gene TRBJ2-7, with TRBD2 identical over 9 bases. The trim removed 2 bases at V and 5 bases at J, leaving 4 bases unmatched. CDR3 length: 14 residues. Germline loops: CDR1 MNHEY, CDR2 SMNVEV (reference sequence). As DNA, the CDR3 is TGTGCCAGCAGTTTACGAGCGGGAGGTCACGAGCAGTACTTC. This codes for CASSLRAGGHEQYF.

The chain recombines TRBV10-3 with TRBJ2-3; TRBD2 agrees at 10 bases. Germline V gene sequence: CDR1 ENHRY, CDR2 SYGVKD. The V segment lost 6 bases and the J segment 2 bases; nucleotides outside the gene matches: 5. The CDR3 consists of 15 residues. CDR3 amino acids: CAISLAGGPTDTQYF. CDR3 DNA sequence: TGTGCCATCAGCTTAGCGGGAGGACCCACAGATACGCAGTATTTT.

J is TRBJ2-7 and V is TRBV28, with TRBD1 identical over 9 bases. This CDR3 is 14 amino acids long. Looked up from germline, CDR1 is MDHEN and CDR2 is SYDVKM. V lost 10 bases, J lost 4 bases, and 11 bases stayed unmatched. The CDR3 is CATRGRDRAYEQYF. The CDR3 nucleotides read TGTGCCACCCGGGGAAGGGACAGGGCTTACGAGCAGTACTTC. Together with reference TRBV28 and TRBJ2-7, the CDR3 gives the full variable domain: DVKVTQSSRYLVKRTGEKVFLECVQDMDHENMFWYRQDPGLGLRLIYFSYDVKMKEKGDIPEGYSVSREKKERFSLILESASTNQTSMYLCATRGRDRAYEQYFGPGTRLTVT.

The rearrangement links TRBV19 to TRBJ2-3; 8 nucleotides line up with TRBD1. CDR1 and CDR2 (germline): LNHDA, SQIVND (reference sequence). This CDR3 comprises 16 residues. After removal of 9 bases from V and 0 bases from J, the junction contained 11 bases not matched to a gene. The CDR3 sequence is CARRTGFTSSTDTQYF. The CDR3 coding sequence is TGTGCCAGGAGGACAGGGTTCACCTCTAGCACAGATACGCAGTATTTT. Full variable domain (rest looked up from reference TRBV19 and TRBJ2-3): DGGITQSPKYLFRKEGQNVTLSCEQNLNHDAMYWYRQDPGQGLRLIYYSQIVNDFQKGDIAEGYSVSREKKESFPLTVTSAQKNPTAFYLCARRTGFTSSTDTQYFGPGTRLTVL.

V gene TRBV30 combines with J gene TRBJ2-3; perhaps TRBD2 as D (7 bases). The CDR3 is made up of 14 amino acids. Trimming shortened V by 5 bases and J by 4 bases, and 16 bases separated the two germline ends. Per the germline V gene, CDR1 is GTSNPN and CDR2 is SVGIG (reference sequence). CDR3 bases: TGTGCCTGGGGAAAGGGGGGGGCGGCAGATACGCAGTATTTT. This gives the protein CAWGKGGAADTQYF.

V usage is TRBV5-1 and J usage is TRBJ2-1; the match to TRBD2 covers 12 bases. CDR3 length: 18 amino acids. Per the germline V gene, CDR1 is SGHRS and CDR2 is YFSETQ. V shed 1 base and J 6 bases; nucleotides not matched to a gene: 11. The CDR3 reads CASSLRVTTSGSFNEQFF. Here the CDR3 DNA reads TGCGCCAGCAGCTTGAGAGTTACGACTAGCGGGAGTTTCAATGAGCAGTTCTTC.

The CDR3 DNA sequence: TGTGCCAGCAGTTTTTCCGGGACCTTCAATTCACCCCTCCACTTT. This sequence encodes CASSFSGTFNSPLHF. The V and J genes are TRBV6-5 and TRBJ1-6; possible D gene TRBD1, 5 bases. The germline V gene encodes CDR1 MNHEY and CDR2 SVGAGI. V was clipped by 4 bases and J by 7 bases, with 14 bases between them. This CDR3 is 15 amino acids long.